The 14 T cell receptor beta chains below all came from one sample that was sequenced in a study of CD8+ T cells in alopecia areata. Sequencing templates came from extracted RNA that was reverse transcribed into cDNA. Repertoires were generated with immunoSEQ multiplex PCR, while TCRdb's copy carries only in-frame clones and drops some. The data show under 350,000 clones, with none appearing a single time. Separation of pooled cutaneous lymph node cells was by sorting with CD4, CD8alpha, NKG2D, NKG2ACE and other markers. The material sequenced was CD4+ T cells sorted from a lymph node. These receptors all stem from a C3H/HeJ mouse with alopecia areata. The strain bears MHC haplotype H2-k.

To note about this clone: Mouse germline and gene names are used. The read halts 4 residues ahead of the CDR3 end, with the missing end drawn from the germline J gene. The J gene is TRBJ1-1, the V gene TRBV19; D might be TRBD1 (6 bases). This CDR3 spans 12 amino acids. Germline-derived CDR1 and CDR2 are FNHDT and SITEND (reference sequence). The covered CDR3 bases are TGTGCCAGCAGTATAAGGGACATA. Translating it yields CASSIRDI. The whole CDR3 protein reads CASSIRDIEVFF.

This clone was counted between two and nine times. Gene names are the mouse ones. The sequenced CDR3 bases are TGTGCCAGCAGCCACGGACTGGGGGGGTTGCAAGAC. Translation gives CASSHGLGGLQD. Given in full, the CDR3 is CASSHGLGGLQDTQYF. V gene TRBV14 combines with J gene TRBJ2-5; 12 bases are a match to TRBD2. The read terminates 4 residues before the CDR3 end, so the remaining end is supplied by the germline J gene. Germline V lookup: CDR1 SGHDT, CDR2 FRDEAV. V was pared by 5 bases and J by 3 bases, with 7 bases of the junction left unmatched. The CDR3 has 16 residues.

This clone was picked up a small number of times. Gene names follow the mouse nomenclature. The sequenced CDR3 bases are TGCACCTGCAGTGCAGATCAGGGGGCGGCA. Translating gives CTCSADQGAA. The full CDR3 reads CTCSADQGAAEVFF. The chain uses TRBV1 and TRBJ1-1, with 8 bases fitting TRBD1. With the read ending 4 residues before the CDR3 end, the germline J gene is used to fill in that end. Germline-derived CDR1 and CDR2 are NSQYPW and LRSPGD (reference sequence). There are 14 residues in the CDR3.

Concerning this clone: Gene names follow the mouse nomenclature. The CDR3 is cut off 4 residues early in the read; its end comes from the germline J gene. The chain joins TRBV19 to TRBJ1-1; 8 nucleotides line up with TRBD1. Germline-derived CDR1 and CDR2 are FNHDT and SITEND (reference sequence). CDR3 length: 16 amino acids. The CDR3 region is CASRNKKKTGEGEVFF. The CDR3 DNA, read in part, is TGTGCCAGCAGGAACAAAAAAAAGACAGGGGAGGGA. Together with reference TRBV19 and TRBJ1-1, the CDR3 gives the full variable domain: GGIITQTPKFLIGQEGQKLTLKCQQNFNHDTMYWYRQDSGKGLRLIYYSITENDLQKGDLSEGYDASREKKSSFSLTVTSAQKNEMAVFLCASRNKKKTGEGEVFFGKGTRLTVV.

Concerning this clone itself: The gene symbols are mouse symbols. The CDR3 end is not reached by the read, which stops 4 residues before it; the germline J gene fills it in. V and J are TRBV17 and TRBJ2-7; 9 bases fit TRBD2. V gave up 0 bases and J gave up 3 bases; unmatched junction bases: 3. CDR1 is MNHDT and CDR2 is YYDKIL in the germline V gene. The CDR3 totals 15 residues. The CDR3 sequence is CASSRDPTGGYEQYF. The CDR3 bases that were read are TGTGCTAGCAGTAGAGATCCGACTGGGGGCTAT.

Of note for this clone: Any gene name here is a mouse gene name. The CDR3 reads CASSRDGDWGGSYEQYF. Incomplete CDR3 DNA: TGTGCTAGCAGTAGAGATGGGGACTGGGGGGGCTCCTAT. The V gene is TRBV17, the J gene TRBJ2-7; TRBD2 agrees at 13 bases. With the read ending 4 residues before the CDR3 end, the germline J gene is used to fill in that end. The CDR3 has 17 amino acids. In germline, CDR1 is MNHDT, CDR2 YYDKIL. The V and J ends lost 0 bases and 0 bases, in that order; junction bases with no gene match: 2.

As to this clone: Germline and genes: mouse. The CDR3 is CASSDQVPGQLYF. The part of the CDR3 DNA that was read is TGTGCCAGCAGTGATCAGGTCCCCGGG. V usage is TRBV13-1 and J usage is TRBJ2-2; no reliable D call. The CDR3 end falls 4 residues outside the read, so it is completed with the germline J gene. CDR1 is NSHNY, CDR2 SYGAGN, per germline. This CDR3 comprises 13 residues. The V end lost 1 base, the J end lost 6 bases, and 7 bases lay between the germline ends.

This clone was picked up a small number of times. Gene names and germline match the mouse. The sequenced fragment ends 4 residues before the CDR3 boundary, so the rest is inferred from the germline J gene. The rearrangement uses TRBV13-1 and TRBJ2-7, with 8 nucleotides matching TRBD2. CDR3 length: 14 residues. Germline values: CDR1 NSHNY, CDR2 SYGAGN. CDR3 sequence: CASSEGSGGYEQYF. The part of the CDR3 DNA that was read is TGTGCCAGCAGTGAGGGGTCTGGGGGGTAT.

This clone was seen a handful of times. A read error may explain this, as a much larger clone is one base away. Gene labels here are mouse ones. CDR3 region: CASSSDSANSDYTF. The CDR3 DNA, read in part, is TGTGCCAGCAGCTCGGACAGTGCAAACTCC. This chain joins TRBV5 and TRBJ1-2; tentatively, D is TRBD1 (6 bases). The read gets to within 4 residues of the CDR3 end, and the germline J gene fills in the rest. V was clipped by 5 bases and J by 0 bases, with 10 bases between them. Germline V gives CDR1 LGHNA, CDR2 YNLKQL (reference sequence). The length of the CDR3 is 14 residues.

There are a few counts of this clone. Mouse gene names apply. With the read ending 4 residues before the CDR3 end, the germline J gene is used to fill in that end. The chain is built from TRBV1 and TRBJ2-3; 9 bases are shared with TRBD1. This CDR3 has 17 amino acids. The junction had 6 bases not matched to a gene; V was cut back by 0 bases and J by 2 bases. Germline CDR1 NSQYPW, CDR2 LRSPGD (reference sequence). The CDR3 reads CTCSADLDRGNAETLYF. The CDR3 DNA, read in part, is TGCACCTGCAGTGCAGACCTGGACAGGGGCAATGCAGAA.

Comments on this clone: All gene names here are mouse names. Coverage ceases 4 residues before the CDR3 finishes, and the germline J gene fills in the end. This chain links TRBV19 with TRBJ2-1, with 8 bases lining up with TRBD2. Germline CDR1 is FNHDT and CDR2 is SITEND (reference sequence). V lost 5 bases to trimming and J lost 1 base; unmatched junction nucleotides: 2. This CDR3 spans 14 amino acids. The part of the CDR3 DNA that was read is TGTGCCAGCAGAAGGACTGGGAACTATGCT. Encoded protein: CASRRTGNYA. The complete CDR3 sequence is CASRRTGNYAEQFF.

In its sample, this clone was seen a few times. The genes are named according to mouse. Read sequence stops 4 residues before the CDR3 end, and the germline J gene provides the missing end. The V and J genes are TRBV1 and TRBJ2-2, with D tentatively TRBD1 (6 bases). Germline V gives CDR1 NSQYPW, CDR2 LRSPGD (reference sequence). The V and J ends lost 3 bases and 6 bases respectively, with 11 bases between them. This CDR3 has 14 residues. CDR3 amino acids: CTCSANREPGQLYF. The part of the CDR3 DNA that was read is TGCACCTGCAGTGCCAACAGGGAACCCGGG.

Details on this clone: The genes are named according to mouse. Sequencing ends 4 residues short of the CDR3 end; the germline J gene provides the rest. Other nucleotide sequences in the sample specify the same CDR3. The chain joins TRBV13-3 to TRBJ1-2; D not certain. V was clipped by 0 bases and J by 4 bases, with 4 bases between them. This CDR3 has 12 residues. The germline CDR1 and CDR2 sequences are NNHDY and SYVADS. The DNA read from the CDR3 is TGTGCCAGCAGTGATGCCAGCTCC. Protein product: CASSDASS. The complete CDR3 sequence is CASSDASSDYTF.

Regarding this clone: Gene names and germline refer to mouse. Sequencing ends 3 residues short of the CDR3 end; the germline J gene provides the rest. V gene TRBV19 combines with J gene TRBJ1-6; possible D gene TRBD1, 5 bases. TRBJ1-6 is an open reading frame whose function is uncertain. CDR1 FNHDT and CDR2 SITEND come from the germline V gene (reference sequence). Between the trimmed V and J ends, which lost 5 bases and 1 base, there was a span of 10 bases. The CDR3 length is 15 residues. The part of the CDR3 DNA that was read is TGTGCCAGCAGACAGGACATCTCCTATAATTCGCCC. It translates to CASRQDISYNSP. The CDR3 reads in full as CASRQDISYNSPLYF.